Below are 23 T cell receptor beta chains sequenced from a single sample in a study of blood T cell repertoires in COVID-19. Using immunoSEQ multiplex PCR, the repertoire was profiled, and TCRdb retains in-frame clones only, with some absent. This table has approximately 50,000 clones, about 92% appearing once. Sequencing was performed on peripheral blood. The receptor source for this set is a human donor in a cohort sampled during active COVID-19.

This clone was recorded only once. J is TRBJ1-4 and V is TRBV28, with D uncertain. The CDR3 runs 15 residues. Germline V gene sequence: CDR1 MDHEN, CDR2 SYDVKM. V was clipped by 2 bases and J by 7 bases, with 14 bases between them. Written as DNA, the CDR3 is TGTGCCAGCAGTTTAAAACGGATTGGGAGTGAAAAACTGTTTTTT. Translation: CASSLKRIGSEKLFF.

The chain carries TRBV9 and TRBJ2-5, with 7 bases aligning to TRBD2. Losses at the gene ends were 4 bases for V and 5 bases for J; bases not matched to a gene: 14. Germline V gives CDR1 SGDLS, CDR2 YYNGEE. The CDR3 is 16 residues long. The CDR3 nucleotides are TGTGCCAGCAGCCCAACGAACGGAGCGGGGTGGGAGACCCAGTACTTC. Translated, it gives CASSPTNGAGWETQYF.

CDR3 sequence: CASSPYRGWSTDTQYF. Written as DNA, the CDR3 is TGTGCCAGCAGTCCCTACAGGGGATGGAGCACAGATACGCAGTATTTT. This chain connects TRBV27 to TRBJ2-3, with 7 positions matching TRBD1. The CDR3 runs to 16 residues. Germline-derived CDR1 and CDR2 are MNHEY and SMNVEV (reference sequence). After removal of 5 bases from V and 0 bases from J, the junction contained 8 bases not matched to a gene.

V gene TRBV11-2 combines with J gene TRBJ2-1; D is possibly TRBD1 (6 bases). Per germline, CDR1 SGHAT and CDR2 FQNNGV. CDR3 length: 15 residues. V lost 1 base and J lost 2, with 9 bases in between. CDR3 nucleotide sequence: TGTGCCAGCAGCTTAGTCACAGGGACCTACAATGAGCAGTTCTTC. It is translated as CASSLVTGTYNEQFF.

The chain carries TRBV29-1 and TRBJ1-1; no firm D call. Trimming took off 7 bases at V and 10 bases at J, with 7 bases between the two ends. Per the germline V gene, CDR1 is SQVTM and CDR2 is ANQGSEA. CDR3 length equals 8 residues. The CDR3 spells CSAEGAFF. The CDR3 DNA reads as TGCAGCGCCGAGGGAGCTTTCTTT.

The chain joins TRBV27 to TRBJ1-1; 9 bases are a match to TRBD1. There are 15 residues in the CDR3. Germline V gene lookup returns CDR1 MNHEY and CDR2 SMNVEV (reference sequence). V shed 2 bases, J shed 4 bases, and the junction held 5 bases outside the gene matches. The CDR3 bases are TGTGCCAGCAGTTTAAGGACAGGGGTTGGCACTGAAGCTTTCTTT. This gives the protein CASSLRTGVGTEAFF.

This rearrangement joins TRBV5-1 to TRBJ2-7, with TRBD2 matching over 10 bases. CDR1 SGHRS and CDR2 YFSETQ come from the germline V gene. The CDR3 contains 15 residues. Trimming at V came to 5 bases and at J to 6 bases, leaving 11 bases not matched to a gene. This CDR3 is CASRFGGTSATEQYF. The CDR3 DNA follows: TGCGCCAGCAGATTTGGTGGGACTAGCGCTACCGAGCAGTACTTC.

The V call is TRBV18, the J call TRBJ1-1; 8 bases are a match to TRBD1. Germline CDR1 KGHSH, CDR2 LQKENI. V lost 3 bases to trimming and J lost 3 bases; unmatched junction nucleotides: 9. The CDR3 is 16 residues long. The CDR3 region has the DNA TGTGCCAGCTCACCCGCTACCGGACAGGGCTACACTGAAGCTTTCTTT. It codes for CASSPATGQGYTEAFF.

The J gene is TRBJ1-1, the V gene TRBV6-5; 7 positions agree with TRBD1. J lost 3 bases, V lost 6 bases, and 4 bases had no gene match. The germline V gene encodes CDR1 MNHEY and CDR2 SVGAGI. This CDR3 spans 13 amino acids. The CDR3 reads CASRRGQDTEAFF. The CDR3 nucleotides read TGTGCCAGCAGGAGGGGGCAGGACACTGAAGCTTTCTTT.

The chain combines TRBV6-5 with TRBJ2-7, with TRBD2 matching 12 bases. V was clipped by 6 bases and J by 4 bases; unmatched bases: 7. The CDR3 extends over 15 amino acids. Germline CDR1 MNHEY, CDR2 SVGAGI. CDR3 DNA sequence: TGTGCCAGCAGGGGACTAGCGGGCCCTAATTACGAGCAGTACTTC. Protein: CASRGLAGPNYEQYF.

The chain combines TRBV21-1 with TRBJ2-7; no DNA check was done on the table's D call, TRBD1. TRBV21-1 is listed as a pseudogene. CDR3 size: 15 residues. CDR3 sequence reads: CASSSRQGWLGEQYF. For the CDR3, the DNA is TGTGCCAGCAGCTCCCGACAGGGGTGGTTGGGCGAGCAGTACTTC.

The chain recombines TRBV19 with TRBJ2-3; D possibly corresponds to TRBD2 (6 bases). Germline loops: CDR1 LNHDA, CDR2 SQIVND (reference sequence). The CDR3 has 15 residues. Trimming pared 4 bases from V and 3 bases from J, leaving 14 bases between. The CDR3 DNA reads as TGTGCCAGTAGTACCCTTCGGGGGAGTACAGATACGCAGTATTTT. Protein sequence: CASSTLRGSTDTQYF. Full variable domain (rest looked up from reference TRBV19 and TRBJ2-3): DGGITQSPKYLFRKEGQNVTLSCEQNLNHDAMYWYRQDPGQGLRLIYYSQIVNDFQKGDIAEGYSVSREKKESFPLTVTSAQKNPTAFYLCASSTLRGSTDTQYFGPGTRLTVL.

This clone came up a few times. This chain joins TRBV24-1 and TRBJ2-1, with D perhaps matching TRBD1 (5 bases). The V end was cut by 4 bases, the J end by 8 bases, with 17 bases between. CDR1 and CDR2 (germline): KGHDR, SFDVKD. This CDR3 region has 15 residues. This chain's CDR3 is CATSDRQSIKDEQFF. In DNA, the CDR3 is TGTGCCACCAGTGACAGACAGTCCATTAAGGATGAGCAGTTCTTC.

The chain has TRBV3-1 (or the pseudogene TRBV3-2) and TRBJ1-1; no reliable D call. The CDR3 covers 13 residues. Germline V gene sequence: CDR1 LGHDT, CDR2 YNNKEL (reference sequence). V gave up 4 bases and J gave up 4 bases, with 10 bases separating them. The CDR3 loop reads CASSPRGGTEAFF. The CDR3 bases are TGTGCCAGCAGCCCCCGTGGCGGCACTGAAGCTTTCTTT.

This clone was recorded a few times. The chain couples TRBV4-2 to TRBJ2-1, with 10 bases lining up with TRBD2. Trimming cost V 2 bases and J 7 bases; bases outside gene matches: 8. CDR1 and CDR2 (germline): LGHNA, YNFKEQ. This CDR3 is built from 16 residues. The CDR3 bases are TGTGCCAGCAGCCAACCAGCGGGAGGGTCTTTGAATGAGCAGTTCTTC. Encoded protein: CASSQPAGGSLNEQFF.

The chain has TRBV9 and TRBJ1-6, with 8 bases fitting TRBD1. CDR3 length equals 14 residues. The germline CDR1 and CDR2 sequences are SGDLS and YYNGEE. J lost 10 bases, V lost 0 bases, and 3 bases had no gene match. CDR3 loop: CASSVEQGGSPLHF. The CDR3 DNA reads TGTGCCAGCAGCGTAGAACAGGGGGGGTCACCCCTCCACTTT. Full variable domain (rest looked up from reference TRBV9 and TRBJ1-6): DSGVTQTPKHLITATGQRVTLRCSPRSGDLSVYWYQQSLDQGLQFLIQYYNGEERAKGNILERFSAQQFPDLHSELNLSSLELGDSALYFCASSVEQGGSPLHFGNGTRLTVT.

This chain links TRBV5-4 with TRBJ1-3; 7 bases are a match to TRBD1. The CDR3 length is 16 residues. Trimming at V came to 3 bases and at J to 3 bases, leaving 9 bases not matched to a gene. Germline V gene lookup returns CDR1 SGHNT and CDR2 YYREEE (reference sequence). The CDR3 DNA reads as TGTGCCAGCAGCTCGGGGGGGACAGAGCTTGGAAACACCATATATTTT. This gives the protein CASSSGGTELGNTIYF.

The chain couples TRBV27 to TRBJ2-5, with D possibly being TRBD2 (5 bases). CDR1 is MNHEY and CDR2 is SMNVEV in the germline V gene (reference sequence). Trimming took 4 bases from V and 2 from J, leaving 8 bases between them. The CDR3 runs 13 residues. CDR3 in amino acids: CASSWSGQETQYF. The CDR3 coding sequence is TGTGCCAGCAGTTGGTCGGGACAAGAGACCCAGTACTTC.

The chain has TRBV11-2 and TRBJ2-7; D gene unclear. The germline V gene encodes CDR1 SGHAT and CDR2 FQNNGV. The CDR3 is 12 residues long. Trimming cost V 2 bases and J 4 bases, with 6 bases left between them. The CDR3 spells CASSLNMYEQYV. In DNA, the CDR3 is TGTGCCAGCAGCTTAAACATGTACGAGCAGTACGTC.

This clone was seen only once. The chain has TRBV5-6 and TRBJ2-3; 7 positions match TRBD1. V gave up 4 bases and J gave up 0 bases; unmatched junction bases: 8. The germline V gene encodes CDR1 SGHDT and CDR2 YYEEEE. The CDR3 contains 16 residues. CDR3 nucleotides: TGTGCCAGCAGCCCTACGGGACAGTCTAGCACAGATACGCAGTATTTT. Translation gives CASSPTGQSSTDTQYF.

The rearrangement links TRBV9 to TRBJ2-7; D call uncertain. Germline CDR1 reads SGDLS; CDR2 reads YYNGEE. The CDR3 covers 12 residues. V gave up 3 bases and J gave up 6 bases, with 10 bases separating them. This CDR3 is CASSADWSEQYV. Written as DNA, the CDR3 is TGTGCCAGCAGCGCCGACTGGAGCGAGCAGTACGTC.

This chain connects TRBV19 to TRBJ2-5, with TRBD2 identical over 8 bases. V trimming: 1 base; J trimming: 4 bases; junction bases outside the gene matches: 5. Germline loops: CDR1 LNHDA, CDR2 SQIVND (reference sequence). The CDR3 covers 15 residues. The CDR3 DNA sequence: TGTGCCAGTAGTATAGTGGCGGGAGGCGGAGAGACCCAGTACTTC. This gives the protein CASSIVAGGGETQYF.

The chain has TRBV6-5 and TRBJ2-5; 7 bases line up with TRBD1. Germline CDR1 reads MNHEY; CDR2 reads SVGAGI. The V and J ends lost 9 bases and 4 bases, in that order; junction bases with no gene match: 5. This CDR3 contains 12 residues. In DNA form, the CDR3 reads TGTGCCAGTGGACAGGCAGGAGAGACCCAGTACTTC. Its protein product is CASGQAGETQYF.